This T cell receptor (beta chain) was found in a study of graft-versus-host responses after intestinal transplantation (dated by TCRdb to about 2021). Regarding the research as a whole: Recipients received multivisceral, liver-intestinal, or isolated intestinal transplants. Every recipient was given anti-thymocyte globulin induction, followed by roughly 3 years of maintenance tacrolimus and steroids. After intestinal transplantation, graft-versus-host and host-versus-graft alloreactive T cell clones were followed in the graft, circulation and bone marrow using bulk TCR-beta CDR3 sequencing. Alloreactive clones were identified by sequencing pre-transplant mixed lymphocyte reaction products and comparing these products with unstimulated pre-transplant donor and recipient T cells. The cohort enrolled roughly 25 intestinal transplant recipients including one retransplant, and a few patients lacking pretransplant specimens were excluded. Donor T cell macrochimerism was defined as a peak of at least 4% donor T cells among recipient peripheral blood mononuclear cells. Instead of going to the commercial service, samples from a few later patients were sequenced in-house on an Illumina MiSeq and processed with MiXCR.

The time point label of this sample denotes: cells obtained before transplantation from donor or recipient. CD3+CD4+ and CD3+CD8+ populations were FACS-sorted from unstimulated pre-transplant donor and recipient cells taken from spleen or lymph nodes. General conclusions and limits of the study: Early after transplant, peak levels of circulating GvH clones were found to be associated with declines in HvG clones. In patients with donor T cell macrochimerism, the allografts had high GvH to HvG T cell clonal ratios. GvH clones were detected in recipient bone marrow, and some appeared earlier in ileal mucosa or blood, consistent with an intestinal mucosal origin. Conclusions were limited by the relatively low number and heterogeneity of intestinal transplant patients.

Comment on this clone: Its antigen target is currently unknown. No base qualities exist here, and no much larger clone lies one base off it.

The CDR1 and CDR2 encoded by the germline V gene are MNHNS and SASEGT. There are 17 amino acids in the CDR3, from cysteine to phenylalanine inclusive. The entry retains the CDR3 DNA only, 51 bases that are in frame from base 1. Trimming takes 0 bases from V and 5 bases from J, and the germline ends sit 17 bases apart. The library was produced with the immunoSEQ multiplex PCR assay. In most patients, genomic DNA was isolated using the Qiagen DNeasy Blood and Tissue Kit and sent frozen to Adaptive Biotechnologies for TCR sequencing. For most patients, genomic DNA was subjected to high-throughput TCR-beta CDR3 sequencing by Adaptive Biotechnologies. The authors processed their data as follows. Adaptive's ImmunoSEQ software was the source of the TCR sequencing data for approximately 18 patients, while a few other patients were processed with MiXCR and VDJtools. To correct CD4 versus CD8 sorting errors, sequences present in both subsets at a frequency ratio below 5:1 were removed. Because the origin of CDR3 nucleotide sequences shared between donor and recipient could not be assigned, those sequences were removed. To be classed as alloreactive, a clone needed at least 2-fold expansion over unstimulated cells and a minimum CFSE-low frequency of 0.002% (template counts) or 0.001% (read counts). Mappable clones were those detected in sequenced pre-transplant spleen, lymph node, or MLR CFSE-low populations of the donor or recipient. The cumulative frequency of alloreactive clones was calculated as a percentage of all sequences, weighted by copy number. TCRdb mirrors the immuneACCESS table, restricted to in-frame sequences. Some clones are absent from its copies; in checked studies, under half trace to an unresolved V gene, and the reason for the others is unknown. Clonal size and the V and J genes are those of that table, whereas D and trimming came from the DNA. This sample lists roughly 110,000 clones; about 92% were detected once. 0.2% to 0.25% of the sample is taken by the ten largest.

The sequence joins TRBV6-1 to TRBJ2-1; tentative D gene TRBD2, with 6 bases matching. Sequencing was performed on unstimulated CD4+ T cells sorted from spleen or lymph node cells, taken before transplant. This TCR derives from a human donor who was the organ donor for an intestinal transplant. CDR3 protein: CASSEALRLAPHNEQFF. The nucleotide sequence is TGTGCCAGCAGTGAAGCGCTTCGGCTAGCGCCCCACAATGAGCAGTTCTTC.